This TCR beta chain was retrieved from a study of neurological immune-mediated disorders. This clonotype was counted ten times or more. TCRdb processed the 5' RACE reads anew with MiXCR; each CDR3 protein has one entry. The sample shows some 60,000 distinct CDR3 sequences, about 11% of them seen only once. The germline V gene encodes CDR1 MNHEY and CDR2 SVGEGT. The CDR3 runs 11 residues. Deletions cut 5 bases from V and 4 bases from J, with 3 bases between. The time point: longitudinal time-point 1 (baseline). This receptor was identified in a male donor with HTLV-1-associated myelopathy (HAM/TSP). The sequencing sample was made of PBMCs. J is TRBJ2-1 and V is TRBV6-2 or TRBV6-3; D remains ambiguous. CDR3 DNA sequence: TGTGCCAGCAGTACATACAATGAGCAGTTCTTC. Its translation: CASSTYNEQFF.